This T cell receptor beta chain was documented in a study of cytotoxic CD8 clonotypes in ibrutinib-treated CLL. Study background: Response was recorded as partial in approximately 24 patients and complete in 2; at median approximately six years, approximately 15 remained remitted and about 12 had progressed. Study results and caveats: In comparison with age-matched healthy donors, baseline clonality was higher and tracked circulating CD8+ T-cell counts. Public clonotypes, an uncommon group, contracted or remained stable on treatment.

The CDR3 spans 14 residues. Trimming stripped 4 bases from V and 1 base from J, with 10 bases between. Germline-derived CDR1 and CDR2 are MNHEY and SMNVEV (reference sequence). Concerning this clone itself: Its antigen is as yet unknown.

TCRdb keeps only in-frame clones here, not all; method: immunoSEQ multiplex PCR. The sample records roughly 180,000 clones, 55% to 85% being singletons. TCR beta library input comprised roughly 2 micrograms of genomic DNA from cryopreserved PBMCs. The J gene is TRBJ1-1, the V gene TRBV27; D unresolved. The TCR originated in a human donor with chronic lymphocytic leukemia. Sequenced here: PBMCs, sampled after 24 months of ibrutinib treatment. The CDR3 is CASSYIGRNTEAFF. CDR3 nucleotide sequence: TGTGCCAGCAGTTATATCGGCCGGAACACTGAAGCTTTCTTT.